The clone carrying this T cell receptor beta chain was recorded a few times. V lost 8 bases to trimming and J lost 0 bases, with 29 bases between them. The CDR3 consists of 18 residues. CDR1 SQVTM and CDR2 ANQGSEA come from the germline V gene. From around 530 ng of total RNA, TCR beta-specific cDNA was reverse-transcribed using a constant-region primer. Three nested multiplex PCR rounds, a slightly modified ARM-PCR method, built the TCR beta libraries. Amplification in the first two PCR rounds was performed using TRBV1-TRBV30 forward primers and a C-beta reverse primer for 9 to 11 cycles each. TCRdb re-called the multiplex PCR reads through MiXCR, storing one row per CDR3 protein. The table shows around 330,000 distinct CDR3 sequences, with approximately 58% occurring only once. The source of the blood RNA was unsorted whole blood, and germline DNA was extracted as well. This specimen comes from a study of tumor-infiltrating lymphocytes in primary liver carcinoma. Study-level background: Patients underwent resection of primary liver carcinoma.

Material: peripheral blood. The V and J genes are TRBV29-1 and TRBJ2-7; a possible D gene is TRBD2 (6 bases). The source is a woman aged 30 to 39 with primary liver carcinoma and hepatitis B virus infection. Written as DNA, the CDR3 is TGCAGCCTCAAGACTAGTTCCCTTTTCTCTACTAGCTCCTACGAGCAGTACTTC. Protein product: CSLKTSSLFSTSSYEQYF.